Below are 20 T cell receptor beta chains sequenced from a single sample in a study of T cells in Graves' hyperthyroidism and ophthalmopathy. TCR beta CDR3 sequences were amplified from RNA transcripts. The TCR CDR3 first-round RT-PCR relied on the HTBI primer set. Each CDR3 protein gets one entry after TCRdb re-called the multiplex PCR reads with MiXCR. The repertoire holds under 400,000 distinct CDR3 sequences, with 15% to 20% as singletons. The sample comprised blood. The receptors shown here come from a man younger than 40 with Graves' hyperthyroidism.

The sample holds a few counts of this clonotype. The CDR3 spells CASSLLHYSRDEQFF. The CDR3 nucleotides read TGTGCCAGCAGCTTACTCCATTACTCTAGGGATGAGCAGTTCTTC. The chain couples TRBV7-9 to TRBJ2-1, with D hard to call. The CDR3 covers 15 residues. Trimming stripped 2 bases from V and 8 bases from J, with 16 bases between. From germline, CDR1 is SEHNR and CDR2 FQNEAQ (reference sequence). The entire variable domain, with the rest obtained from reference TRBV7-9 and TRBJ2-1, is as follows: DTGVSQNPRHKITKRGQNVTFRCDPISEHNRLYWYRQTLGQGPEFLTYFQNEAQLEKSRLLSDRFSAERPKGSFSTLEIQRTEQGDSAMYLCASSLLHYSRDEQFFGPGTRLTVL.

In this sample, this clonotype turned up many times. The CDR3 loop reads CAISERQGSGGTQYF. CDR3 in DNA: TGTGCCATCAGTGAGCGACAGGGTTCGGGGGGGACCCAGTACTTC. The chain uses TRBV10-3 and TRBJ2-5, with D possibly being TRBD1 or TRBD2 (7 bases each). The CDR3 extends over 15 amino acids. The V gene's germline CDR1 is ENHRY and CDR2 SYGVKD. V was clipped by 2 bases and J by 7 bases, with 17 bases between them.

This clonotype was seen a handful of times. Here the CDR3 reads CASSTTGQDQPQHF. The CDR3 DNA reads TGTGCCAGTAGTACCACGGGACAGGATCAGCCCCAGCATTTT. This rearrangement joins TRBV19 to TRBJ1-5, with 8 nucleotides matching TRBD1. J lost 5 bases, V lost 4 bases, and 4 bases had no gene match. This CDR3 has 14 amino acids. Germline-derived CDR1 and CDR2 are LNHDA and SQIVND (reference sequence).

The CDR3 coding sequence is TGTGCCACCAGTGAGTCCCGACAGTCTGGGGCCAACGTCCTGACTTTC. Encoded protein: CATSESRQSGANVLTF. The chain uses TRBV24-1 and TRBJ2-6; a weak D match, TRBD1 (5 bases). The germline V and J ends were trimmed by 4 bases and 1 base, with 10 bases remaining between them. CDR3 size: 16 residues. Germline loops: CDR1 KGHDR, CDR2 SFDVKD.

V gene TRBV19 combines with J gene TRBJ1-4; a possible D gene is TRBD1 (5 bases). The CDR3 is 17 amino acids. The germline gives CDR1 LNHDA, CDR2 SQIVND (reference sequence). Trimming removed 4 bases at V and 7 bases at J, with 22 bases between. Here the CDR3 reads CASSTPEGRSDFEKLFF. CDR3 coding DNA: TGTGCCAGTAGTACACCCGAGGGACGGTCGGATTTTGAAAAACTGTTTTTT.

This clonotype showed up just once. The J gene is TRBJ1-5, the V gene TRBV6-2 or TRBV6-3; no firm D call. The CDR3 is 15 amino acids. Germline V CDR1 and CDR2: MNHEY, SVGEGT. V lost 5 bases, J lost 0 bases, and 11 bases lay in between. The CDR3 region is CASSVSYRSNQPQHF. CDR3 coding DNA: TGTGCCAGCAGTGTGTCCTACCGTAGCAATCAGCCCCAGCATTTT.

This clonotype was recorded many times. This chain links TRBV2 with TRBJ2-5; 7 bases are shared with TRBD2. The V gene end was trimmed by 7 bases and the J gene end by 2 bases; junction bases not matched to a gene: 13. This CDR3 comprises 16 residues. Germline values: CDR1 SNHLY, CDR2 FYNNEI. CDR3 sequence (DNA): TGTGCCAGCACCTACTCTGCCAGCGGGAAACAAGAGACCCAGTACTTC. Translating it yields CASTYSASGKQETQYF. The full variable domain, in which reference TRBV2 and TRBJ2-5 provide the parts outside the CDR3, is EPEVTQTPSHQVTQMGQEVILRCVPISNHLYFYWYRQILGQKVEFLVSFYNNEISEKSEIFDDQFSVERPDGSNFTLKIRSTKLEDSAMYFCASTYSASGKQETQYFGPGTRLLVL.

J is TRBJ1-2 and V is TRBV12-3 or TRBV12-4; no clear D. Trimming shortened V by 3 bases and J by 5 bases, and 10 bases separated the two germline ends. This CDR3 spans 13 amino acids. The CDR3 sequence is CASSFWAGYGYTF. In DNA form, the CDR3 reads TGTGCCAGCAGTTTTTGGGCCGGATATGGCTACACCTTC.

V usage is TRBV7-9 and J usage is TRBJ2-7, with 8 bases that match TRBD1. CDR3 length: 13 amino acids. V gave up 8 bases and J gave up 0 bases; unmatched junction bases: 3. Germline CDR1 and CDR2: SEHNR and FQNEAQ (reference sequence). CDR3 bases: TGTGCCAGCGGGACAGGACGCTCCTACGAGCAGTACTTC. Translation gives CASGTGRSYEQYF.

The chain carries TRBV6-1 and TRBJ1-2, with TRBD1 matching over 7 bases. After removal of 10 bases from V and 8 bases from J, the junction contained 10 bases not matched to a gene. This CDR3 region has 12 residues. CDR1 and CDR2 from the germline V gene are MNHNS and SASEGT. The chain's CDR3 is CATLDRPEGYTF. DNA for the CDR3: TGTGCCACCTTGGACAGGCCGGAGGGCTACACCTTC.

This clonotype was observed at least ten times. This rearrangement joins TRBV20-1 to TRBJ2-7; TRBD1 agrees at 7 bases. From germline, CDR1 is DFQATT and CDR2 SNEGSKA (reference sequence). The V and J ends lost 0 bases and 4 bases, in that order; junction bases with no gene match: 9. The CDR3 length is 15 residues. The CDR3 nucleotides read TGCAGTGCTAGAGATCCTGAGACAGGGCAGTACGAGCAGTACTTC. Translating gives CSARDPETGQYEQYF.

This rearrangement joins TRBV19 to TRBJ1-1; no firm D call. Germline lookup yields CDR1 LNHDA and CDR2 SQIVND (reference sequence). The ends were cut back, 4 bases at V and 3 bases at J, with 9 bases in the middle. The CDR3 is made up of 13 amino acids. CDR3 nucleotides: TGTGCCAGTAGTACGACGAGGGACACTGAAGCTTTCTTT. Its protein product is CASSTTRDTEAFF.

This clonotype was recorded at least ten times. V usage is TRBV24-1 and J usage is TRBJ2-3, with TRBD1 matching over 10 bases. The CDR3 has 16 residues. J lost 2 bases, V lost 6 bases, and 7 bases had no gene match. Germline V CDR1 and CDR2: KGHDR, SFDVKD. CDR3: CATSRTGGGFTDTQYF. The CDR3 coding sequence is TGTGCCACCAGTAGGACAGGGGGGGGATTCACAGATACGCAGTATTTT.

This clonotype has only a few counts. This chain links TRBV18 with TRBJ1-2; a possible D gene is TRBD1 (5 bases). The CDR3 runs to 14 residues. V shed 4 bases and J shed 6 bases, with 15 bases lying between them. CDR1 is KGHSH, CDR2 LQKENI, per germline. CDR3: CASSLSLGDHGYTF. Written as DNA, the CDR3 is TGTGCCAGCTCACTAAGCCTGGGGGACCATGGCTACACCTTC.

J is TRBJ1-5 and V is TRBV2; D might be TRBD1 (6 bases). CDR1 SNHLY and CDR2 FYNNEI come from the germline V gene. The CDR3 has 14 residues. Deletions cut 5 bases from V and 2 bases from J, with 10 bases between. This CDR3 is CASSPRGGNQPQHF. DNA for the CDR3: TGTGCCAGCAGTCCCAGGGGAGGCAATCAGCCCCAGCATTTT. The full variable domain, rest sourced from reference TRBV2 and TRBJ1-5, is EPEVTQTPSHQVTQMGQEVILRCVPISNHLYFYWYRQILGQKVEFLVSFYNNEISEKSEIFDDQFSVERPDGSNFTLKIRSTKLEDSAMYFCASSPRGGNQPQHFGDGTRLSIL.

This clonotype was found a few times. J is TRBJ2-7 and V is TRBV7-3; TRBD1 agrees at 9 bases. The CDR3 has 17 amino acids. Losses at the gene ends were 5 bases for V and 2 bases for J; bases not matched to a gene: 13. CDR1 and CDR2 (germline): SGHTA, FQGTGA. This CDR3 reads CASSHLIKGQGTYEQYF. Written as DNA, the CDR3 is TGTGCCAGCAGCCACCTAATTAAGGGACAGGGAACCTACGAGCAGTACTTC.

This sequence joins TRBV10-3 and TRBJ1-2, with D possibly matching TRBD1 (5 bases). V lost 10 bases and J 4 bases, leaving 31 bases between the germline ends. Germline loops: CDR1 ENHRY, CDR2 SYGVKD. CDR3 length: 18 amino acids. In nucleotides, the CDR3 is TGTGCCACCCTACCAGGGAGCGGGAGACAAATCCTAGGCTATGGCTACACCTTC. Translating it yields CATLPGSGRQILGYGYTF.

Only a few counts were recorded for this clonotype. The J gene is TRBJ2-1, the V gene TRBV2; weak D call: TRBD1 (6 bases). Trimming stripped 5 bases from V and 10 bases from J, with 15 bases between. CDR1 is SNHLY, CDR2 FYNNEI, per germline. The CDR3 sequence is 13 residues long. In DNA, the CDR3 is TGTGCCAGCAGTTTCGACAGGCCAAGCGAGCAGTTCTTC. Translation gives CASSFDRPSEQFF. Full variable domain (rest looked up from reference TRBV2 and TRBJ2-1): EPEVTQTPSHQVTQMGQEVILRCVPISNHLYFYWYRQILGQKVEFLVSFYNNEISEKSEIFDDQFSVERPDGSNFTLKIRSTKLEDSAMYFCASSFDRPSEQFFGPGTRLTVL.

The chain combines TRBV11-3 with TRBJ1-4; maybe TRBD1 (6 bases). There are 14 residues in the CDR3. Germline lookup yields CDR1 SGHNT and CDR2 YENEEA. V lost 3 bases, J lost 2 bases, and 7 bases lay in between. The CDR3 here is CASSFRGTNEKLFF. In DNA form, the CDR3 reads TGTGCCAGCAGCTTCAGGGGTACTAATGAAAAACTGTTTTTT.

A few counts support this clonotype. The chain recombines TRBV24-1 with TRBJ2-7; tentatively, D is TRBD1 (7 bases). V lost 7 bases to trimming and J lost 2 bases, with 17 bases between them. Germline V gives CDR1 KGHDR, CDR2 SFDVKD. The CDR3 contains 15 residues. CDR3 protein: CATSPWRDSPYEQYF. The DNA for the CDR3 is TGTGCCACCAGCCCCTGGAGGGACAGTCCCTACGAGCAGTACTTC.